The clone carrying this TCR delta chain has only a few counts. The CDR3 runs to 18 residues. CDR1 is GEAIGNYY and CDR2 is EKD in the germline V gene. V was pared by 3 bases and J by 4 bases, with 17 bases of the junction left unmatched. This specimen belongs to a study of gamma-delta T cells after stem cell transplantation. TCRdb reanalysed the RT-PCR reads via CATT. The sample carries some 5,800 delta-chain clones, around 2% recorded once. The origin of this receptor is a human donor. It is not recorded whose cells these are; they may come from a transplant donor. Sequencing was performed on gamma-delta T cells. The rearrangement links TRDV2 to TRDJ1, with 9 positions matching TRDD3. DNA of the CDR3: TGTGCCTGTGACCCACTTGTCCTGGGGGATCTGAAGTACGATAAACTCATCTTT. This sequence encodes CACDPLVLGDLKYDKLIF.